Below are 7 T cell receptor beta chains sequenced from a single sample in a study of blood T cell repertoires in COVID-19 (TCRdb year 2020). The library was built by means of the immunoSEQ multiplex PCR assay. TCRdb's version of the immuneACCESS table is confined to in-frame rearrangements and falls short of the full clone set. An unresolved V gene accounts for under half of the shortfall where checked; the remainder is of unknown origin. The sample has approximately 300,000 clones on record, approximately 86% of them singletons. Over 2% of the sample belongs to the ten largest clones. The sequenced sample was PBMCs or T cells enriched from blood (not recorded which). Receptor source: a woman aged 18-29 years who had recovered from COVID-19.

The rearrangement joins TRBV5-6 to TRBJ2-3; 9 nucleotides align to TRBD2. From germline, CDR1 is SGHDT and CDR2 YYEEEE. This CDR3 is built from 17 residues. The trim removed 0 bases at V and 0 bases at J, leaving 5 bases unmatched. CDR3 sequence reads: CASSLGLAGTSTDTQYF. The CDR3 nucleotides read TGTGCCAGCAGCTTGGGGCTAGCGGGAACAAGCACAGATACGCAGTATTTT. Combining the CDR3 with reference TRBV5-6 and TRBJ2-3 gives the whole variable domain DAGVTQSPTHLIKTRGQQVTLRCSPKSGHDTVSWYQQALGQGPQFIFQYYEEEERQRGNFPDRFSGHQFPNYSSELNVNALLLGDSALYLCASSLGLAGTSTDTQYFGPGTRLTVL.

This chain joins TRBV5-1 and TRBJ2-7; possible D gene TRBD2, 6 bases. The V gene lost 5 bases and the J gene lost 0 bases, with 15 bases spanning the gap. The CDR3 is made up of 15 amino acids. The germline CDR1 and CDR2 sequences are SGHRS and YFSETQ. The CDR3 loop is CASSRTGDFSYEQYF. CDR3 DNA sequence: TGCGCCAGCAGTCGTACGGGGGACTTCTCCTACGAGCAGTACTTC.

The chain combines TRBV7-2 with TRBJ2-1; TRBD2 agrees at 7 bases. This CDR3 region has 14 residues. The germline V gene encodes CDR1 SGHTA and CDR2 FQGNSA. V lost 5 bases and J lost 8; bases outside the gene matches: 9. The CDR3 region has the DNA TGTGCCAGCAGCCCCCAGACTAGCTGGGATGAGCAGTTCTTC. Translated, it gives CASSPQTSWDEQFF. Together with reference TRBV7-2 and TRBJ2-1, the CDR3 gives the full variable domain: GAGVSQSPSNKVTEKGKDVELRCDPISGHTALYWYRQSLGQGLEFLIYFQGNSAPDKSGLPSDRFSAERTGGSVSTLTIQRTQQEDSAVYLCASSPQTSWDEQFFGPGTRLTVL.

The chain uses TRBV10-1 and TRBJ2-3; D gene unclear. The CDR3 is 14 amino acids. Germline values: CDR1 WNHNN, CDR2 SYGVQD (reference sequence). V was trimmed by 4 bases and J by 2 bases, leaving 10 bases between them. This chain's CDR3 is CASSVGSSTDTQYF. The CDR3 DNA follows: TGCGCCAGCAGTGTGGGCAGTTCCACAGATACGCAGTATTTT.

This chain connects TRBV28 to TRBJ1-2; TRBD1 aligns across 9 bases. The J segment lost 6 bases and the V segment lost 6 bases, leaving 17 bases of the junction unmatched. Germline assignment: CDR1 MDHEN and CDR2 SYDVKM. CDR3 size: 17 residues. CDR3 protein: CASSPIAPGQGKDGYTF. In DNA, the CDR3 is TGTGCCAGCAGCCCAATAGCTCCTGGACAGGGGAAAGATGGCTACACCTTC.

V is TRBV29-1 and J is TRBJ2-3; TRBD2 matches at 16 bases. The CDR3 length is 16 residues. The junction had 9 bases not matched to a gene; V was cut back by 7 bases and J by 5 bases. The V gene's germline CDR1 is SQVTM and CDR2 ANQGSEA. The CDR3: CSASGTSGRGGDTQYF. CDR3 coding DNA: TGCAGCGCCTCCGGGACTAGCGGGAGGGGAGGAGATACGCAGTATTTT.

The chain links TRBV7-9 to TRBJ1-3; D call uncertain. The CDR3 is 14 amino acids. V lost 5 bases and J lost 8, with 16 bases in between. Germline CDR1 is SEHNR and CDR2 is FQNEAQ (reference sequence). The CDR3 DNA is TGTGCCAGCAGCCGCCCCCGCCGGGGAGACACCATATATTTT. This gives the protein CASSRPRRGDTIYF.